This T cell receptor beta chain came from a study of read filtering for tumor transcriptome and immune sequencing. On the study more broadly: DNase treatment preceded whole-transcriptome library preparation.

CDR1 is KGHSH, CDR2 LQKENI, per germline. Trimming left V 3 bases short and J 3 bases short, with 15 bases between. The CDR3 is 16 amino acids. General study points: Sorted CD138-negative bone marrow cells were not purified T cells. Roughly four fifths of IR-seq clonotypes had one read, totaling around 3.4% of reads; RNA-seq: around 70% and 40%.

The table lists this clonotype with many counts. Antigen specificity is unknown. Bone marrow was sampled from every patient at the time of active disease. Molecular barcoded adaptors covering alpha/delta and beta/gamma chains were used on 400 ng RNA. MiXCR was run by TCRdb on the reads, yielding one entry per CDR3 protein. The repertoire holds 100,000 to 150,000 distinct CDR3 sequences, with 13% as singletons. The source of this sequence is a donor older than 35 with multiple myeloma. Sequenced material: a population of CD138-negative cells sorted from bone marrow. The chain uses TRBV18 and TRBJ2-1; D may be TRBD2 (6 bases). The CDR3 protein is CASSPPAGTFYNEQFF. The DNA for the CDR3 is TGTGCCAGCTCACCGCCCGCGGGAACGTTCTACAATGAGCAGTTCTTC.